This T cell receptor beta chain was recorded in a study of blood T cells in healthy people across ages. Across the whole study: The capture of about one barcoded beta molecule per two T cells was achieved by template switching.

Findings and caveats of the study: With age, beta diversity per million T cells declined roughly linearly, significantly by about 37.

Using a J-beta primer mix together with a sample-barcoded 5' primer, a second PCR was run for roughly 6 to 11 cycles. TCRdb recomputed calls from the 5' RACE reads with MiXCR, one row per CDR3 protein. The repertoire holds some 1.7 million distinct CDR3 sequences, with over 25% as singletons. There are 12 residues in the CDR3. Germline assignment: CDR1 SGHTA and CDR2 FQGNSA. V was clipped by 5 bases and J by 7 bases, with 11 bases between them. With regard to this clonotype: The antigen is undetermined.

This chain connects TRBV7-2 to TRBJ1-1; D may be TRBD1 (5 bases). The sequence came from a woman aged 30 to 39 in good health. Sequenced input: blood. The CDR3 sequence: CASSAQTVEAFF. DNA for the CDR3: TGTGCCAGCAGCGCGCAGACAGTTGAAGCTTTCTTT.